The rows below give T cell receptor beta chains drawn from one sample of a study of CD4 T cells in relation to SARS-CoV-2 and coronaviruses. What these receptors recognize is not known. The data were produced by immunoSEQ multiplex PCR, yet TCRdb's version contains in-frame clones alone and is incomplete. The data contain about 21,000 clones, just under 75% of them singletons. The material sequenced was CD4+ T cells from PBMCs, cultured in vitro. The origin of the receptors is a human donor in good health. Each CDR3 is given with its conserved first and last residue. A D gene is named only where the DNA matches it firmly. Not all rows give a size; the values are once, few, many and, for expanded clones, a class.

cdr3_length: 14
v_call: TRBV7-9
d_call: .
j_call: TRBJ1-1
clone_size: few
cdr3_aa: CASSSSAGAEGAFF
cdr3_nt: TGTGCCAGCAGCTCATCTGCGGGGGCGGAGGGAGCTTTCTTT

cdr3_length: 14
v_call: TRBV19
d_call: .
j_call: TRBJ1-2
clone_size: .
cdr3_aa: CASSIFATNYGYTF
cdr3_nt: TGTGCCAGTAGTATTTTCGCAACGAACTATGGCTACACCTTC

cdr3_length: 13
v_call: TRBV7-2
d_call: .
j_call: TRBJ1-2
clone_size: .
cdr3_aa: CASSFALNYGYTF
cdr3_nt: TGTGCCAGCAGCTTTGCGCTTAATTATGGCTACACCTTC

cdr3_length: 14
v_call: TRBV19
d_call: TRBD2
j_call: TRBJ2-5
clone_size: few
cdr3_aa: CASSGTSGTGTQYF
cdr3_nt: TGTGCCAGTAGCGGGACTAGCGGGACGGGGACCCAGTACTTC

cdr3_length: 13
v_call: TRBV28
d_call: .
j_call: TRBJ1-5
clone_size: .
cdr3_aa: CASRVGGDQPQHF
cdr3_nt: TGTGCCAGCAGGGTAGGGGGTGATCAGCCCCAGCATTTT

cdr3_length: 13
v_call: TRBV12-3/TRBV12-4
d_call: .
j_call: TRBJ1-3
clone_size: .
cdr3_aa: CASWATSGNTIYF
cdr3_nt: TGTGCCAGCTGGGCCACCTCTGGAAACACCATATATTTT

cdr3_length: 14
v_call: TRBV5-8
d_call: .
j_call: TRBJ1-4
clone_size: .
cdr3_aa: CASSFGRINEKLFF
cdr3_nt: TGTGCCAGCAGCTTTGGCAGAATTAATGAAAAACTGTTTTTT

cdr3_length: 15
v_call: TRBV6-1
d_call: .
j_call: TRBJ2-2
clone_size: .
cdr3_aa: CASSDGGANTGELFF
cdr3_nt: TGTGCCAGCAGTGACGGGGGTGCGAACACCGGGGAGCTGTTTTTT

cdr3_length: 15
v_call: TRBV5-6
d_call: .
j_call: TRBJ2-2
clone_size: .
cdr3_aa: CASTDRRGSTGELFF
cdr3_nt: TGTGCCAGCACCGACCGTCGGGGGAGCACCGGGGAGCTGTTTTTT

cdr3_length: 15
v_call: TRBV28
d_call: .
j_call: TRBJ2-5
clone_size: .
cdr3_aa: CASSFHGASKETQYF
cdr3_nt: TGTGCCAGCAGTTTTCATGGAGCTTCCAAAGAGACCCAGTACTTC

cdr3_length: 16
v_call: TRBV7-2
d_call: .
j_call: TRBJ1-5
clone_size: .
cdr3_aa: CASSPWAGAQDQPQHF
cdr3_nt: TGTGCCAGCAGCCCCTGGGCGGGGGCTCAGGATCAGCCCCAGCATTTT

cdr3_length: 14
v_call: TRBV5-5
d_call: TRBD2
j_call: TRBJ2-7
clone_size: .
cdr3_aa: CASSFLAGVWEQYF
cdr3_nt: TGTGCCAGCAGCTTCCTAGCGGGAGTGTGGGAGCAGTACTTC

cdr3_length: 15
v_call: TRBV11-3
d_call: .
j_call: TRBJ2-7
clone_size: .
cdr3_aa: CASSPSPGLNYEQYF
cdr3_nt: TGTGCCAGCAGCCCCTCCCCGGGGTTGAACTACGAGCAGTACTTC

cdr3_length: 16
v_call: TRBV7-8
d_call: TRBD2
j_call: TRBJ2-1
clone_size: .
cdr3_aa: CASTIILGLAINEQFF
cdr3_nt: TGTGCCAGCACCATCATACTGGGACTAGCGATTAATGAGCAGTTCTTC

cdr3_length: 15
v_call: TRBV3-1/TRBV3-2
d_call: TRBD1
j_call: TRBJ1-1
clone_size: .
cdr3_aa: CASTPRQGLNTEAFF
cdr3_nt: TGTGCCAGCACCCCCCGACAGGGACTGAACACTGAAGCTTTCTTT

cdr3_length: 17
v_call: TRBV20-1
d_call: TRBD2
j_call: TRBJ2-7
clone_size: .
cdr3_aa: CSASRRREGFVAYEQYF
cdr3_nt: TGCAGTGCTAGTAGGCGGAGGGAGGGGTTCGTGGCCTACGAGCAGTACTTC

cdr3_length: 13
v_call: TRBV7-3
d_call: .
j_call: TRBJ2-5
clone_size: .
cdr3_aa: CASSLGTETAQYF
cdr3_nt: TGTGCCAGCAGCTTAGGGACTGAGACGGCCCAGTACTTC

cdr3_length: 15
v_call: TRBV11-1
d_call: TRBD2
j_call: TRBJ2-5
clone_size: .
cdr3_aa: CASSRTSGGQETQYF
cdr3_nt: TGTGCCAGCAGCCGGACTAGCGGAGGGCAAGAGACCCAGTACTTC

cdr3_length: 15
v_call: TRBV6-1
d_call: TRBD1
j_call: TRBJ1-2
clone_size: .
cdr3_aa: CASSEGQGAGYGYTF
cdr3_nt: TGTGCCAGCAGTGAGGGACAGGGGGCTGGCTATGGCTACACCTTC

cdr3_length: 13
v_call: TRBV6-1
d_call: .
j_call: TRBJ2-7
clone_size: .
cdr3_aa: CASSEAQTTGNYF
cdr3_nt: TGTGCCAGCAGTGAAGCGCAGACTACGGGGAATTACTTC

cdr3_length: 17
v_call: TRBV11-2
d_call: .
j_call: TRBJ2-2
clone_size: .
cdr3_aa: CASSPFMGGRGTGELFF
cdr3_nt: TGTGCCAGCAGCCCCTTTATGGGGGGGCGCGGGACCGGGGAGCTGTTTTTT

cdr3_length: 13
v_call: TRBV28
d_call: .
j_call: TRBJ2-2
clone_size: .
cdr3_aa: CASRDGNTGELFF
cdr3_nt: TGTGCCAGCAGAGACGGGAACACCGGGGAGCTGTTTTTT

cdr3_length: 16
v_call: TRBV24-1
d_call: TRBD2
j_call: TRBJ2-1
clone_size: .
cdr3_aa: CATSDFSSGGNNEQFF
cdr3_nt: TGTGCCACCAGTGATTTTAGTAGCGGGGGTAACAATGAGCAGTTCTTC